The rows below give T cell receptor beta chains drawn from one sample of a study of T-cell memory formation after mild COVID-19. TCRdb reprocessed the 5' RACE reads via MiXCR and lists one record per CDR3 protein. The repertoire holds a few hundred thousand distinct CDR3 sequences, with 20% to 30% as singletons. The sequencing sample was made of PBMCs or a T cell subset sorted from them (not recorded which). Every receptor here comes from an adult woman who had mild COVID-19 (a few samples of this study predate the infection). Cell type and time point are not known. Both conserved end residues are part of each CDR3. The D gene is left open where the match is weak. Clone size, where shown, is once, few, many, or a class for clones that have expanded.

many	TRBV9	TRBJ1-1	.	CASSKTDSEAFF	TGTGCCAGCAGCAAAACAGACAGCGAAGCTTTCTTT
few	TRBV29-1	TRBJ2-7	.	CSVESTGEQYF	TGCAGCGTTGAGAGCACGGGCGAGCAGTACTTC
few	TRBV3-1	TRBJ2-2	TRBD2	CASSPWTSGRFGELFF	TGTGCCAGCAGCCCCTGGACTAGCGGGAGGTTCGGGGAGCTGTTTTTT
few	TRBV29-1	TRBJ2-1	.	CSVDQRGGRVTPEQFF	TGCAGCGTTGACCAAAGGGGGGGTCGAGTTACGCCTGAGCAGTTCTTC
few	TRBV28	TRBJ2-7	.	CASSFVSDYEQYF	TGTGCCAGCAGTTTTGTATCGGATTACGAGCAGTACTTC
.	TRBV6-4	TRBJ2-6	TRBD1	CASSSGGTSWANVLTF	TGTGCCAGCAGTTCAGGGGGCACATCTTGGGCCAACGTCCTGACTTTC
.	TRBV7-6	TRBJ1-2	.	CAIAPIGEGYTF	TGTGCCATCGCACCTATCGGGGAAGGCTACACCTTC
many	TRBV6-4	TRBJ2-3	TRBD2	CASSDGREYGDTQYF	TGTGCCAGCAGTGACGGGCGGGAGTATGGAGATACGCAGTATTTT
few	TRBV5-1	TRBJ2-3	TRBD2	CASSFPAGLAGQSTDTQYF	TGCGCCAGCAGCTTCCCAGCGGGACTAGCGGGACAAAGCACAGATACGCAGTATTTT
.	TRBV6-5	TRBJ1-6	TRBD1	CASSSTGPRDRSLHF	TGTGCCAGCTCTTCGACAGGGCCTCGGGATCGGTCCCTCCACTTT
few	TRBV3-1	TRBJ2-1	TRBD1	CASRHPGQSNNEQFF	TGTGCCAGCAGGCACCCGGGACAGAGTAACAATGAGCAGTTCTTC
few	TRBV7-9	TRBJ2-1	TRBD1	CASSLDGRTGNDNEQFF	TGTGCCAGCAGCTTAGACGGGCGGACAGGGAACGACAATGAGCAGTTCTTC
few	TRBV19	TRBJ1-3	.	CASSINGAGGNTIYF	TGTGCCAGTAGTATTAATGGGGCTGGAGGAAACACCATATATTTT
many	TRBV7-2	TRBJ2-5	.	CASSLASDETQYF	TGTGCCAGCAGTCTGGCTAGCGACGAGACCCAGTACTTC
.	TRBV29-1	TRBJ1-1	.	CSVVRGFDTEAFF	TGCAGCGTTGTAAGAGGATTCGACACTGAAGCTTTCTTT
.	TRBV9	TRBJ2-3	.	CASSVYRGPVETQYF	TGTGCCAGCAGCGTTTATCGGGGGCCTGTCGAGACGCAGTATTTT
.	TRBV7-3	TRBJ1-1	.	CASSLQMVKVNTEAFF	TGTGCCAGCAGCTTACAGATGGTCAAAGTGAACACTGAAGCTTTCTTT
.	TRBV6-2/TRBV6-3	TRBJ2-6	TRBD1	CASNSDRVRPGANVLTF	TGTGCCAGCAATTCGGACAGGGTTCGTCCCGGGGCCAACGTCCTGACTTTC
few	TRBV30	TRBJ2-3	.	CACSTDTQYF	TGTGCCTGTAGCACAGATACGCAGTATTTT
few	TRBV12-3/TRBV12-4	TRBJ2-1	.	CASSAGPGVEQFF	TGTGCCAGCAGCGCGGGGCCGGGGGTTGAGCAGTTCTTC
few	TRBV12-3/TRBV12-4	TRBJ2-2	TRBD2	CASSLGGLAGFTTGELFF	TGTGCCAGCAGTTTAGGGGGACTAGCGGGGTTTACTACCGGGGAGCTGTTTTTT
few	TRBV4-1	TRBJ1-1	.	CASSLGGGFTEAFF	TGCGCCAGCAGCCTCGGGGGGGGCTTCACTGAAGCTTTCTTT
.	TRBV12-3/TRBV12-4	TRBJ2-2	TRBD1	CASSYRGHVSGELFF	TGTGCCAGCAGTTACAGGGGGCATGTTTCCGGGGAGCTGTTTTTT
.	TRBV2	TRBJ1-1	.	CASRGVLTVNTEAFF	TGTGCCAGCAGGGGAGTCCTGACAGTTAACACTGAAGCTTTCTTT
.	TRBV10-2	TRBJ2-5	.	CASSHGRETQYF	TGCGCCAGCAGCCACGGTCGAGAGACCCAGTACTTC
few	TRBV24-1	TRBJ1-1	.	CATRAWNTEAFF	TGTGCCACCAGGGCGTGGAACACTGAAGCTTTCTTT
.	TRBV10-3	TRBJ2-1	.	CAGGITYNEQFF	TGTGCCGGGGGAATTACCTACAATGAGCAGTTCTTC
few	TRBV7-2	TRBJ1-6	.	CASSNMRGRSPLHF	TGTGCCAGCAGCAATATGAGGGGAAGATCACCCCTCCACTTT
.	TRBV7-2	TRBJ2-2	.	CASSFDQTGELFF	TGTGCCAGCAGCTTTGACCAGACCGGGGAGCTGTTTTTT
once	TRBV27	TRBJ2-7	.	CASSLEGTAYEQYF	TGTGCCAGCAGTTTAGAGGGTACGGCCTACGAGCAGTACTTC
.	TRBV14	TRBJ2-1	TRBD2	CASSLGGTIQYNEEFF	TGTGCCAGCAGCCTCGGAGGGACTATACAGTACAATGAGGAGTTCTTC